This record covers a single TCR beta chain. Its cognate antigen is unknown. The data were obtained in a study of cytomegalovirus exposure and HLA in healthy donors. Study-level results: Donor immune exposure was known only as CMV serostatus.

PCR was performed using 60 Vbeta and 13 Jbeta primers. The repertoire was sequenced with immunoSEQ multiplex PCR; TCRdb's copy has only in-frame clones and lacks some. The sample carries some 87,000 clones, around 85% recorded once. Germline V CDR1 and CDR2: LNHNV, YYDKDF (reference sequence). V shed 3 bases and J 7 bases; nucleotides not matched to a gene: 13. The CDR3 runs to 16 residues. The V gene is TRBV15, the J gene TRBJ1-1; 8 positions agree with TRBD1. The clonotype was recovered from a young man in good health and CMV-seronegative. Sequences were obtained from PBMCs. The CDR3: CATSRGRQGSGNEAFF. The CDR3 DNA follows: TGTGCCACCAGCAGGGGGAGACAGGGGTCGGGAAATGAAGCTTTCTTT.